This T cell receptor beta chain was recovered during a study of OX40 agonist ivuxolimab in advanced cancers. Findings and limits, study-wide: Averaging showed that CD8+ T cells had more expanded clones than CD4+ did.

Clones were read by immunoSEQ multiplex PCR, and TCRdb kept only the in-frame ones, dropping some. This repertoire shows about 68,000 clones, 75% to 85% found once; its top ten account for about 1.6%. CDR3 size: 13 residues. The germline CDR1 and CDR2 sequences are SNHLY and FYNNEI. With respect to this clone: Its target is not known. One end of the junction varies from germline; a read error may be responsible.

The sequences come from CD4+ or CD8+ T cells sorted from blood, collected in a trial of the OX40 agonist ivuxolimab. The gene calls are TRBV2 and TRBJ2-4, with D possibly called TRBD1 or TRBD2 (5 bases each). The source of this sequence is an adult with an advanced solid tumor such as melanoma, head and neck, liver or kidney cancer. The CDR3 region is CASNELGENIQYF. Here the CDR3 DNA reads TGTGCCAGCAATGAACTGGGGGAGAACATTCAGTACTTC.